This section outlines one TCR beta chain sequence together with its context. A read error may produce the germline difference seen at one junction end. This entry comes from a study of blood T cells in healthy people across ages. The CDR3 extends over 17 amino acids. PCR was performed a second time for about 7 to 12 cycles using a sample-barcoded 5' primer and a J-beta primer mix. Using its own MiXCR run on the 5' RACE reads, TCRdb lists one record per CDR3 protein. The sample has more than 650,000 distinct CDR3 sequences, 20% to 30% seen once. The sample also formed part of further work on T cells of mothers and their children. From that paper: RNA was extracted, and all of it went into cDNA synthesis at 1.5 ug per 15 ul. A primer called M1S, used in the second PCR, added sample barcodes and 2-4 random nucleotides. Researchers report slightly higher, though non-significant, overlap in related mother-child pairs than in unrelated pairs.

J is TRBJ2-6 and V is TRBV12-3 or TRBV12-4, with D possibly being TRBD2 (7 bases). What was sequenced was blood. This sequence originates from a boy younger than 18 in good health. This CDR3 is CTSSLWRGGSGANVLTF. CDR3 sequence (DNA): TGTACCAGCAGTTTGTGGAGGGGGGGGTCTGGGGCCAACGTCCTGACTTTC.